Presented here are 26 T cell receptor beta chains from one specimen sequenced in a study of shared clonotypes between healthy human individuals. Sequencing was performed with immunoSEQ multiplex PCR; in TCRdb, only in-frame clones are kept and a portion is missing. Among approximately 1.1 million clones listed, roughly 74% were seen once. What was sequenced was memory CD4+ T cells from PBMCs. The sample's subset: CD45RA-negative fraction. The receptors come from a man between 18 and 35 years old in good health. Some clones in this sample may be carry-over from other donors' samples.

The chain carries TRBV5-6 and TRBJ2-7, with unresolved D. V lost 4 bases, J lost 3 bases, and 11 bases lay in between. This CDR3 contains 13 residues. Looked up from germline, CDR1 is SGHDT and CDR2 is YYEEEE. In DNA form, the CDR3 reads TGTGCCAGCAGCCCCCCTGGCGTCTACGAGCAGTACTTC. Amino acid sequence: CASSPPGVYEQYF.

The V and J genes are TRBV5-4 and TRBJ2-7, with TRBD1 identical over 8 bases. The CDR3 loop spans 14 amino acids. Trimming removed 4 bases from V and 4 bases from J; junction bases left unmatched: 7. CDR1 is SGHNT and CDR2 is YYREEE in the germline V gene (reference sequence). The chain's CDR3 is CASSDGQGGYEQYF. Here the CDR3 DNA reads TGTGCCAGCAGCGACGGACAGGGAGGATACGAGCAGTACTTC.

J is TRBJ2-7 and V is TRBV27; perhaps TRBD2 as D (5 bases). Trimming pared 0 bases from V and 7 bases from J, leaving 10 bases between. CDR3 size: 13 residues. Per the germline V gene, CDR1 is MNHEY and CDR2 is SMNVEV (reference sequence). For the CDR3, the DNA is TGTGCCAGCAGTTTATCGCCCCGGAGGGAGCAGTACTTC. It is translated as CASSLSPRREQYF.

Regarding this clone: Different DNA sequences within this sample yield the same CDR3. This chain links TRBV2 with TRBJ2-2; 7 nucleotides match TRBD2. The CDR3 loop spans 15 amino acids. Germline CDR1 is SNHLY and CDR2 is FYNNEI. The V gene end was trimmed by 4 bases and the J gene end by 2 bases; junction bases not matched to a gene: 4. CDR3 in DNA: TGTGCCAGCAGTGGGCTAGCGGCCAACACCGGGGAGCTGTTTTTT. It translates to CASSGLAANTGELFF.

The chain joins TRBV5-4 to TRBJ2-2, with 7 bases fitting TRBD1. CDR3 length: 15 amino acids. V was pared by 3 bases and J by 4 bases, with 6 bases of the junction left unmatched. From germline, CDR1 is SGHNT and CDR2 YYREEE (reference sequence). The DNA for the CDR3 is TGTGCCAGCAGCTCCTTACAGGGGAGCACCGGGGAGCTGTTTTTT. Protein: CASSSLQGSTGELFF.

The chain combines TRBV5-4 with TRBJ1-2; no definite D call. V was clipped by 4 bases and J by 7 bases, with 20 bases between them. CDR1 and CDR2 (germline): SGHNT, YYREEE (reference sequence). There are 15 residues in the CDR3. The CDR3 here is CASSGTLRELGGYTF. CDR3 DNA sequence: TGTGCCAGCAGCGGCACCCTACGGGAGTTGGGTGGCTACACCTTC.

V and J are TRBV5-4 and TRBJ1-1; D gene uncertain. Germline CDR1 is SGHNT and CDR2 is YYREEE (reference sequence). The V gene lost 4 bases and the J gene lost 5 bases, with 18 bases spanning the gap. The CDR3 totals 15 residues. In DNA, the CDR3 is TGTGCCAGCAGCCCTCTTTCTGGGTCGGGGACTGAAGCTTTCTTT. It codes for CASSPLSGSGTEAFF.

This rearrangement joins TRBV7-2 to TRBJ2-5; no clear D. The ends were cut back, 5 bases at V and 0 bases at J, with 10 bases in the middle. The length of the CDR3 is 14 residues. Germline V gene data show CDR1 as SGHTA and CDR2 as FQGNSA. CDR3 region: CASSPVEYQETQYF. CDR3 nucleotide sequence: TGTGCCAGCAGCCCCGTAGAGTACCAAGAGACCCAGTACTTC.

This clone was recorded many times. This chain uses TRBV5-4 with TRBJ2-5, with TRBD1 matching 7 bases. From germline, CDR1 is SGHNT and CDR2 YYREEE (reference sequence). The CDR3 totals 15 residues. Unmatched junction bases numbered 14, after V lost 9 bases and J lost 3 bases. CDR3 amino acids: CATHDREGFKETQYF. Here the CDR3 DNA reads TGTGCCACCCACGACAGGGAAGGTTTTAAAGAGACCCAGTACTTC. Full variable domain (outside the CDR3, taken from reference TRBV5-4 and TRBJ2-5): ETGVTQSPTHLIKTRGQQVTLRCSSQSGHNTVSWYQQALGQGPQFIFQYYREEENGRGNFPPRFSGLQFPNYSSELNVNALELDDSALYLCATHDREGFKETQYFGPGTRLLVL.

The J gene is TRBJ2-5, the V gene TRBV7-9, with 11 bases matching TRBD2. V was clipped by 5 bases and J by 4 bases; unmatched bases: 6. The CDR3 consists of 15 residues. The germline CDR1 and CDR2 sequences are SEHNR and FQNEAQ (reference sequence). The CDR3 region has the DNA TGTGCCAGCAGCCGGGACGGACTAGCGGGAGAGACCCAGTACTTC. It encodes CASSRDGLAGETQYF. Full variable domain (remainder filled in from reference TRBV7-9 and TRBJ2-5): DTGVSQNPRHKITKRGQNVTFRCDPISEHNRLYWYRQTLGQGPEFLTYFQNEAQLEKSRLLSDRFSAERPKGSFSTLEIQRTEQGDSAMYLCASSRDGLAGETQYFGPGTRLLVL.

The chain's CDR3 is CASSSQGANTGELFF. The CDR3 coding sequence is TGTGCCAGCAGTTCCCAGGGGGCTAACACCGGGGAGCTGTTTTTT. The V gene is TRBV6-5, the J gene TRBJ2-2; 8 positions match TRBD1. Germline trimming cut 4 bases from V and 2 bases from J; bases unmatched to any gene: 3. CDR1 MNHEY and CDR2 SVGAGI come from the germline V gene. CDR3 length: 15 residues.

This clone has only a few counts. V is TRBV25-1 and J is TRBJ1-1; tentatively, D is TRBD1 (5 bases). Trimming left V 8 bases short and J 5 bases short, with 15 bases between. Looked up from germline, CDR1 is MGHDK and CDR2 is SYGVNS. The CDR3 is 13 amino acids. The CDR3 loop is CASVNQGRTEAFF. The CDR3 nucleotides are TGTGCCAGCGTTAATCAGGGAAGGACTGAAGCTTTCTTT.

This clone occurred a few times. The chain joins TRBV10-2 to TRBJ2-3; tentatively, D is TRBD1 or TRBD2 (5 bases each). This CDR3 comprises 17 residues. Trimming shortened V by 0 bases and J by 8 bases, and 21 bases separated the two germline ends. Looked up from germline, CDR1 is WSHSY and CDR2 is SAAADI. The DNA of the CDR3 is TGCGCCAGCAGTGAGTCCTTCGGGACGCCCCTCGGTCCTACGCAGTATTTT. Residues: CASSESFGTPLGPTQYF.

The chain is built from TRBV18 and TRBJ1-3; D is unresolved. Germline loops: CDR1 KGHSH, CDR2 LQKENI. Trimming removed 3 bases at V and 2 bases at J, with 17 bases between. The CDR3 loop spans 17 amino acids. For the CDR3, the DNA is TGTGCCAGCTCACCGACCAGGTCGCAGAATGCTGGAAACACCATATATTTT. Its protein product is CASSPTRSQNAGNTIYF.

The table lists this clone with a few counts. The rearrangement uses TRBV2 and TRBJ2-1; TRBD2 is a possible D gene (5 bases). CDR1 is SNHLY and CDR2 is FYNNEI in the germline V gene. Between the trimmed V and J ends, which lost 8 bases and 5 bases, there was a span of 10 bases. This CDR3 has 12 residues. The CDR3 sequence is CASLLVHNEQFF. The CDR3 region has the DNA TGTGCCAGCTTACTAGTTCACAATGAGCAGTTCTTC. Based on the CDR3 plus reference TRBV2 and TRBJ2-1, the full variable domain is EPEVTQTPSHQVTQMGQEVILRCVPISNHLYFYWYRQILGQKVEFLVSFYNNEISEKSEIFDDQFSVERPDGSNFTLKIRSTKLEDSAMYFCASLLVHNEQFFGPGTRLTVL.

The chain has TRBV5-5 and TRBJ2-7; 7 bases align to TRBD1. The CDR3 has 15 residues. Germline trimming cut 4 bases from V and 2 bases from J; bases unmatched to any gene: 9. Per the germline V gene, CDR1 is SGHKS and CDR2 is YYEKEE (reference sequence). The CDR3 protein is CASSRQGQIPYEQYF. CDR3 sequence (DNA): TGTGCCAGCAGCCGTCAGGGACAGATTCCCTACGAGCAGTACTTC.

The chain carries TRBV28 and TRBJ2-7, with D perhaps matching TRBD1 or TRBD2 (5 bases each). Germline values: CDR1 MDHEN, CDR2 SYDVKM. There are 13 residues in the CDR3. The ends were cut back, 5 bases at V and 2 bases at J, with 10 bases in the middle. The CDR3 DNA is TGTGCCAGCAGTCGACTGGGGGCCTACGAGCAGTACTTC. This gives the protein CASSRLGAYEQYF. Looking up the rest from reference TRBV28 and TRBJ2-7 gives the full variable domain: DVKVTQSSRYLVKRTGEKVFLECVQDMDHENMFWYRQDPGLGLRLIYFSYDVKMKEKGDIPEGYSVSREKKERFSLILESASTNQTSMYLCASSRLGAYEQYFGPGTRLTVT.

V usage is TRBV7-2 and J usage is TRBJ2-1; tentatively, D is TRBD1 (8 bases). Trimming left V 4 bases short and J 8 bases short, with 12 bases between. CDR1 and CDR2 from the germline V gene are SGHTA and FQGNSA. This CDR3 spans 13 amino acids. CDR3 loop: CASSSQGGYEQFF. DNA for the CDR3: TGTGCCAGCAGCTCACAGGGGGGGTATGAGCAGTTCTTC.

The chain uses TRBV4-1 and TRBJ2-3, with 11 bases matching TRBD2. CDR1 is MGHRA, CDR2 YSYEKL, per germline. The length of the CDR3 is 16 residues. V trimming: 4 bases; J trimming: 0 bases; junction bases outside the gene matches: 3. Written as DNA, the CDR3 is TGCGCCAGCAGCCCGGGACTAGCGGCTAGCACAGATACGCAGTATTTT. Translated: CASSPGLAASTDTQYF.

This clone was counted once. This chain uses TRBV18 with TRBJ1-1; no reliable D call. Germline-derived CDR1 and CDR2 are KGHSH and LQKENI. The CDR3 spans 13 residues. V lost 3 bases to trimming and J lost 2 bases, with 7 bases between them. The CDR3 DNA is TGTGCCAGCTCACCGATTAGAAACACTGAAGCTTTCTTT. This encodes CASSPIRNTEAFF.

The chain recombines TRBV4-2 with TRBJ2-7; TRBD2 aligns across 9 bases. The CDR3 totals 16 residues. In germline, CDR1 is LGHNA, CDR2 YNFKEQ. V lost 1 base and J lost 4; bases outside the gene matches: 8. CDR3 residues: CASSQVLASGIYEQYF. In DNA form, the CDR3 reads TGTGCCAGCAGCCAAGTTCTGGCTAGCGGGATATACGAGCAGTACTTC.

In regard to this clone: Other DNA sequences of this sample code for an identical CDR3. The chain carries TRBV28 and TRBJ1-2; maybe TRBD1 (6 bases). The germline V and J ends were trimmed by 3 bases and 4 bases, with 6 bases remaining between them. This CDR3 spans 12 amino acids. In germline, CDR1 is MDHEN, CDR2 SYDVKM. Written as DNA, the CDR3 is TGTGCCAGCAGTTTGGACAGCTATGGCTACACCTTC. This sequence encodes CASSLDSYGYTF.

This clone came up a few times. The chain has TRBV29-1 and TRBJ1-1; possibly TRBD1 for D (5 bases). V was trimmed by 4 bases and J by 4 bases, leaving 10 bases between them. The CDR3 extends over 12 amino acids. Germline CDR1 reads SQVTM; CDR2 reads ANQGSEA. CDR3 protein: CSVVWRGTEAFF. The CDR3 DNA follows: TGCAGCGTTGTCTGGAGGGGCACTGAAGCTTTCTTT. The full variable domain, its missing parts supplied by reference TRBV29-1 and TRBJ1-1, is SAVISQKPSRDICQRGTSLTIQCQVDSQVTMMFWYRQQPGQSLTLIATANQGSEATYESGFVIDKFPISRPNLTFSTLTVSNMSPEDSSIYLCSVVWRGTEAFFGQGTRLTVV.

The chain links TRBV7-2 to TRBJ2-1; 7 bases fit TRBD1. Germline CDR1 is SGHTA and CDR2 is FQGNSA. The CDR3 is 14 residues long. Trimming removed 7 bases from V and 6 bases from J; junction bases left unmatched: 9. CDR3 nucleotides: TGTGCCAGCACCAAGGACAGGAGCCGCAATGAGCAGTTCTTC. This gives the protein CASTKDRSRNEQFF.

This chain uses TRBV28 with TRBJ2-2; D gene unclear. The germline V and J ends were trimmed by 2 bases and 1 base, with 8 bases remaining between them. Per germline, CDR1 MDHEN and CDR2 SYDVKM. The CDR3 loop spans 15 amino acids. Here the CDR3 reads CASSLPAENTGELFF. The CDR3 coding sequence is TGTGCCAGCAGTTTACCTGCCGAGAACACCGGGGAGCTGTTTTTT.

The rearrangement links TRBV19 to TRBJ2-2, with TRBD1 identical over 11 bases. The length of the CDR3 is 14 residues. CDR1 LNHDA and CDR2 SQIVND come from the germline V gene (reference sequence). V lost 4 bases, J lost 9 bases, and 4 bases stayed unmatched. For the CDR3, the DNA is TGTGCCAGTAGTACTGGACAGGGGGCCAGGGAGCTGTTTTTT. It encodes CASSTGQGARELFF. Filled out from reference TRBV19 and TRBJ2-2, the complete variable domain reads DGGITQSPKYLFRKEGQNVTLSCEQNLNHDAMYWYRQDPGQGLRLIYYSQIVNDFQKGDIAEGYSVSREKKESFPLTVTSAQKNPTAFYLCASSTGQGARELFFGEGSRLTVL.